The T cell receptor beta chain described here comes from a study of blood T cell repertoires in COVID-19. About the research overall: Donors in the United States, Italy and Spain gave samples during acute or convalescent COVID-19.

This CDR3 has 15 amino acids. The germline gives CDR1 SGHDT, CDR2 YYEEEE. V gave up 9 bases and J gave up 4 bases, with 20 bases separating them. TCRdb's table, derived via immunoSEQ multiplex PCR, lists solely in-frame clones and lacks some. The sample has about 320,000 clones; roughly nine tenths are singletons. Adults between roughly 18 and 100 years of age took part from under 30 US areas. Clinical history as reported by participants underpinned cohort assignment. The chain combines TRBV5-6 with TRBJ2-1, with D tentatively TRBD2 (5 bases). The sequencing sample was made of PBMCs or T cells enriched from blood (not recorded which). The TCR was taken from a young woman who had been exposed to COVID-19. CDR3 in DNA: TGTGCCACCGCATTATTAGACGGGGTTTACAATGAGCAGTTCTTC. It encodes CATALLDGVYNEQFF.